This T cell receptor (beta chain) derives from a study of shared clonotypes between healthy human individuals. Overall study findings and caveats: Generally, naive subsets came out with larger estimated richness than memory subsets. Investigators expected sequencing depth to affect clonotype sharing among donors.

About this clone: The antigen is undetermined. Distinct nucleotide sequences in the sample also encode this CDR3.

The CDR3 loop spans 15 amino acids. J lost 5 bases, V lost 0 bases, and 6 bases had no gene match. In germline, CDR1 is SGHRS, CDR2 YFSETQ. Each subset's genomic DNA was shared equally among a number of immunoSEQ plates. Some clones are missing from TCRdb's copy, which holds only in-frame ones; the method was immunoSEQ multiplex PCR. Seen here are millions of clones, just over 90% observed once, and the top ten hold about 0.41%. This rearrangement joins TRBV5-1 to TRBJ2-5, with 8 bases lining up with TRBD1. This sequence was found in a man aged 18 to 35 in good health. Some clones in this sample may be carry-over from other donors' samples. The sample consisted of naive CD4+ T cells from PBMCs. Sample subset: CD45RA+ positively selected. DNA of the CDR3: TGCGCCAGCAGCTTGGGTCAGGGGGCGGCTGAGACCCAGTACTTC. Translation gives CASSLGQGAAETQYF.